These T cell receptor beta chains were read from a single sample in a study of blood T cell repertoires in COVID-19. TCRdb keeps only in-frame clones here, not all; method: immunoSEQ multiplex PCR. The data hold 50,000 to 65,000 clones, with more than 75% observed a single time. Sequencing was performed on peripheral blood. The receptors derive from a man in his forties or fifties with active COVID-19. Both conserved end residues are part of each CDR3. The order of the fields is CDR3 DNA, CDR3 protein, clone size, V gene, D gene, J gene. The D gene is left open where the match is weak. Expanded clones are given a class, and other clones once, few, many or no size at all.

TGTGCCAGCAGCGGGTCTACAGGGCTATCTGGGGCCAACGTCCTGACTTTC,CASSGSTGLSGANVLTF,.,TRBV7-9,.,TRBJ2-6
TGCGCCAGCAGCTTGGGGGGGACAGGTGATCAGCCCCAGCATTTT,CASSLGGTGDQPQHF,.,TRBV5-1,TRBD1,TRBJ1-5
TGTGCCAGCAGTTCTCAAAGGGGCGGGGGCGGGAACTATGGCTACACCTTC,CASSSQRGGGGNYGYTF,.,TRBV27,.,TRBJ1-2
TGTGCCAGCAGCTTGAGGGACAGGGTATATTTT,CASSLRDRVYF,.,TRBV5-8,TRBD1,TRBJ1-3
TGCAGCGCACGGGACAGGAACACTGAAGCTTTCTTT,CSARDRNTEAFF,.,TRBV29-1,TRBD1,TRBJ1-1
TGTGCCTGGAGTAAGGGGACTAGCGGGATAACAGATACGCAGTATTTT,CAWSKGTSGITDTQYF,.,TRBV30,TRBD2,TRBJ2-3
TGTGCCAGCTCACCGACCACGATCGGGGAGCAGTTCTTC,CASSPTTIGEQFF,once,TRBV18,.,TRBJ2-1
TGTGCCAGCAGTTTGTCAGACACCCTTCGGGGCTACACCTTC,CASSLSDTLRGYTF,.,TRBV28,.,TRBJ1-2
TGTGCCAGCAGTTTATACAGGAGCTCCTACGAGCAGTACTTC,CASSLYRSSYEQYF,.,TRBV27,.,TRBJ2-7
TGTGCCAGCAGCTATCGAAAGCGGCATCACTCCTACGAGCAGTACTTC,CASSYRKRHHSYEQYF,.,TRBV9,.,TRBJ2-7
TGTGCCAGCTCACTATCACAGGGGGACGAGCAGTACTTC,CASSLSQGDEQYF,.,TRBV18,TRBD1,TRBJ2-7
TGTGCCAGCAGCTGGCGAATCTCCGGGACAGTACCCTCCCCAGCTTTCTTT,CASSWRISGTVPSPAFF,.,TRBV27,TRBD1,TRBJ1-1
TGCAGTGCTAGTCACGGCGGGAGGGGCACCGGGGAGCTGTTTTTT,CSASHGGRGTGELFF,.,TRBV20-1,TRBD2,TRBJ2-2
TGTGCCAGCAGCCCTCCGGAACAGGGGGTCTACGAGCAGTACTTC,CASSPPEQGVYEQYF,.,TRBV21-1,.,TRBJ2-7
TGTGCCAGCAGTCCCCGGACTAGCGGGAGTACGGCCAAAAACATTCAGTACTTC,CASSPRTSGSTAKNIQYF,.,TRBV3-1/TRBV3-2,TRBD2,TRBJ2-4
TGTGCCAGCAGCGGGGGGGGCTTCCAGCCCCACGAGCAGTACTTC,CASSGGGFQPHEQYF,.,TRBV7-6,.,TRBJ2-7
TGTGCCAGCAGCCCGGGAGGATCGGATGAGCAGTTCTTC,CASSPGGSDEQFF,.,TRBV3-1/TRBV3-2,TRBD2,TRBJ2-1
TGTGCCAGCAGTGCCTCTGAAGGGGGATTCGGGCAGCCCCAGCATTTT,CASSASEGGFGQPQHF,.,TRBV25-1,.,TRBJ1-5
TGTGCCAGCAGCCCAGCCCGGGACAGCCTATTGCAGTTCTTC,CASSPARDSLLQFF,.,TRBV5-4,TRBD1,TRBJ2-1
TGTGCCAGCAGGGACACGCGGGAGATCGATACCGGGGAGCTGTTTTTT,CASRDTREIDTGELFF,.,TRBV11-2,TRBD2,TRBJ2-2
TGTGCCAGCAGCCCAACGGACAGCCCCTACGAGCAGTACTTC,CASSPTDSPYEQYF,.,TRBV7-8,.,TRBJ2-7
TGTGCCAGCAGCTTGGAAGGGGGCAGCGCAGATACGCAGTATTTT,CASSLEGGSADTQYF,.,TRBV5-8,TRBD1,TRBJ2-3
TGCGCCAGCAGTAGGAACAGCTTTAACACTGAAGCTTTCTTT,CASSRNSFNTEAFF,.,TRBV5-1,.,TRBJ1-1
TGTGCCAGCAGTTTACTGGGGGGAATCGAGCCCCAGCATTTT,CASSLLGGIEPQHF,.,TRBV28,.,TRBJ1-5
TGTGCCAGCTCACCAAGGACAGGGGGTAGGGCTGGGGCCAACGTCCTGACTTTC,CASSPRTGGRAGANVLTF,.,TRBV18,TRBD1,TRBJ2-6
TGTGCCAGCAGTTTTGGGACTAGTAACAATGAGCAGTTCTTC,CASSFGTSNNEQFF,.,TRBV27,TRBD2,TRBJ2-1
TGCGCCAGCAGCTTCGGACAGGGTGGAAACACCATATATTTT,CASSFGQGGNTIYF,.,TRBV5-1,TRBD1,TRBJ1-3
TGTGCCAGCAGCTTAGTGGGGGGAGCAGGAACCGGGGAGCTGTTTTTT,CASSLVGGAGTGELFF,.,TRBV7-2,.,TRBJ2-2
TGTGCCAGCAGCTTAGTCTTCTTGGGCTCCGCAGGGAATCAGCCCCAGCATTTT,CASSLVFLGSAGNQPQHF,once,TRBV11-2,.,TRBJ1-5